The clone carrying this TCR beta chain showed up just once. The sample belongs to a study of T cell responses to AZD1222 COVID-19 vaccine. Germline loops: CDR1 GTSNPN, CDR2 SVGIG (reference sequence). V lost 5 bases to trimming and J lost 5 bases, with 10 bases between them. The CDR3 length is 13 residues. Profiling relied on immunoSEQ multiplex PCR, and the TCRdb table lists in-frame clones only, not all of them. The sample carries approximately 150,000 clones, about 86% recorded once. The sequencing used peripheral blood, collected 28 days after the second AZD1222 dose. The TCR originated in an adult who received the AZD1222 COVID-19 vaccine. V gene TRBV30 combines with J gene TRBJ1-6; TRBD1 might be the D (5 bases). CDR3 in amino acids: CAWGEGNNSPLHF. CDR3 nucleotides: TGTGCCTGGGGAGAGGGGAATAATTCACCCCTCCACTTT. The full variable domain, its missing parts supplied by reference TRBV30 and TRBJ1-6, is SQTIHQWPATLVQPVGSPLSLECTVEGTSNPNLYWYRQAAGRGLQLLFYSVGIGQISSEVPQNLSASRPQDRQFILSSKKLLLSDSGFYLCAWGEGNNSPLHFGNGTRLTVT.